This T cell receptor (beta chain) was profiled in a study of beta chain features in type 1 diabetes. Study in general: The study examined more than 100,000,000 sorted cells across all samples.

V lost 3 bases to trimming and J lost 0 bases, with 7 bases between them. Per the germline V gene, CDR1 is SGHNT and CDR2 is YYREEE (reference sequence). This CDR3 is built from 13 residues. The study's findings and limits: Sampled from patients, naive, central memory and Treg TCRB repertoires appeared more similar than those sampled from healthy donors. The study found moderately but significantly shorter TCRB CDR3s in all four CD4+ subsets of Type 1 diabetes patients.

Expressed TCRB transcripts were sequenced because the entire RNA isolate underwent reverse transcription. The data were produced by immunoSEQ multiplex PCR, yet TCRdb's version contains in-frame clones alone and is incomplete. Of 200,000 to 250,000 clones in the sample, about a tenth were seen once. This clone was recorded at least ten times. Its target is not known. The specimen sequenced was central memory CD4+ T cells from blood. The rearrangement links TRBV5-4 to TRBJ2-7; D is unresolved. The receptor comes from a man aged 18 to 30 in good health. The CDR3: CASSSTASYEQYF. CDR3 bases: TGTGCCAGCAGCTCGACCGCCTCCTACGAGCAGTACTTC. Looking up the rest from reference TRBV5-4 and TRBJ2-7 gives the full variable domain: ETGVTQSPTHLIKTRGQQVTLRCSSQSGHNTVSWYQQALGQGPQFIFQYYREEENGRGNFPPRFSGLQFPNYSSELNVNALELDDSALYLCASSSTASYEQYFGPGTRLTVT.